In this sample, the clone carrying this T cell receptor beta chain turned up a few times. The antigen is not known. The record originates from a study of human T cells and chemical hapten exposure. MiXCR was run by TCRdb on the RACE reads, yielding one entry per CDR3 protein. Among approximately 370,000 distinct CDR3 sequences listed, roughly 6% were seen once. Overall study results and limits: Controls formed significantly fewer large CDR3 similarity clusters than expanded TCRs did.

The V segment lost 6 bases and the J segment 3 bases; nucleotides outside the gene matches: 10. This CDR3 spans 15 amino acids. Germline V gene lookup returns CDR1 MNHEY and CDR2 SVGAGI. Sample time point: pre-sensitization, week 0. As for treatment: therapeutic diphenylcyclopropenone sensitization with weekly scalp DPC. The source is a young woman with alopecia areata. Some clones in this sample may be carry-over from other donors' samples. Material: whole blood, obtained in connection with sensitization to the hapten diphenylcyclopropenone (DPC). The chain carries TRBV6-5 and TRBJ1-1; TRBD1 matches at 7 bases. DNA of the CDR3: TGTGCCAGCAGCCAAGGGGGCTATTGGGACACTGAAGCTTTCTTT. Its protein is CASSQGGYWDTEAFF.